This T cell receptor beta chain stems from a study of T cell responses to AZD1222 COVID-19 vaccine. Findings and limits, study-wide: Repertoires were obtained solely post-peak T cell response. Seropositive AZD1222 recipients at baseline numbered only six or seven.

Germline V gene sequence: CDR1 LNHDA, CDR2 SQIVND (reference sequence). The ends lost 1 base at V and 9 bases at J; junction bases unmatched: 6. This CDR3 contains 16 residues. With regard to this clone: The antigen remains unidentified.

TCRdb's table, derived via immunoSEQ multiplex PCR, lists solely in-frame clones and lacks some. Here the sample spans about 160,000 clones, about 93% being singletons. The material sequenced was peripheral blood, taken on day 0 of AZD1222 vaccination. The sequence was obtained from an adult in good health. The V gene is TRBV19, the J gene TRBJ2-1, with TRBD2 matching over 13 bases. The CDR3 sequence is CASSIGGLAGVVEQFF. In nucleotides, the CDR3 is TGTGCCAGTAGTATAGGAGGACTAGCGGGAGTGGTTGAGCAGTTCTTC.